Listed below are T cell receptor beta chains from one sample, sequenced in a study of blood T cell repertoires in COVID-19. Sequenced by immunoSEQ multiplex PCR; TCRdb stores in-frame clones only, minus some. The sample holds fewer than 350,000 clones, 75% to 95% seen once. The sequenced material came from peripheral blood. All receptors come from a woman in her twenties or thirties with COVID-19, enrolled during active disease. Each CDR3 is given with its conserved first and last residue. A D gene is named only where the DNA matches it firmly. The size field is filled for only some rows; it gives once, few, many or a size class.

DNA: TGTGCCATCAGTGAGTTGGGGGGAGGGCCATCCTACAATGAGCAGTTCTTC
CDR3: CAISELGGGPSYNEQFF
size: -
V: TRBV10-3
D: TRBD2
J: TRBJ2-1

DNA: TGTGCCAGCAGTTCGCTCCCGGGGAACACCGGGGAGCTGTTTTTT
CDR3: CASSSLPGNTGELFF
size: -
V: TRBV7-9
D: -
J: TRBJ2-2

DNA: TGTGCCAGCAGCTTCGGGACAGGGGGCGGTCAGCCCCAGCATTTT
CDR3: CASSFGTGGGQPQHF
size: -
V: TRBV11-2
D: TRBD1
J: TRBJ1-5

DNA: TGTGCCAGCGACAGCTATGATTCTTATGGCTACACCTTC
CDR3: CASDSYDSYGYTF
size: -
V: TRBV2
D: -
J: TRBJ1-2

DNA: TGTGCCAGCAGCAGAGAAGGACTGAGCTACGAGCAGTACTTC
CDR3: CASSREGLSYEQYF
size: few
V: TRBV7-2
D: -
J: TRBJ2-7

DNA: TGTGCCTGGAGTAAAAGGGCGGGAGGGCCCCCGGCAGACATTCAGTACTTC
CDR3: CAWSKRAGGPPADIQYF
size: -
V: TRBV30
D: TRBD2
J: TRBJ2-4

DNA: TGTGCCAGCAAGGGGACTAGCGGGAGGTCTTCCTACGAGCAGTACTTC
CDR3: CASKGTSGRSSYEQYF
size: few
V: TRBV7-9
D: TRBD2
J: TRBJ2-7

DNA: TGCAGCGTTATCGGGGGAGGCAGGTCAGATACGCAGTATTTT
CDR3: CSVIGGGRSDTQYF
size: -
V: TRBV29-1
D: -
J: TRBJ2-3

DNA: TGTGCCAGCCGAGCCAACTCTGGAAACACCATATATTTT
CDR3: CASRANSGNTIYF
size: few
V: TRBV7-2
D: -
J: TRBJ1-3

DNA: TGTGCCAGTAGTATGTTCTCCTCTGGGGCCAACGTCCTGACTTTC
CDR3: CASSMFSSGANVLTF
size: -
V: TRBV19
D: -
J: TRBJ2-6

DNA: TGTGCCAGTAGTCGGTCACTAGCGGTACATGGAAATGAGCAGTTCTTC
CDR3: CASSRSLAVHGNEQFF
size: -
V: TRBV19
D: TRBD2
J: TRBJ2-1

DNA: TGTGCCAGCAGTGTGGACAGCCTCTATGGCTACACCTTC
CDR3: CASSVDSLYGYTF
size: -
V: TRBV2
D: -
J: TRBJ1-2

DNA: TGCGCCAGCAGCCAAGAAGCGGCTAGCGGGGGGGCAGATACGCAGTATTTT
CDR3: CASSQEAASGGADTQYF
size: once
V: TRBV4-3
D: TRBD2
J: TRBJ2-3

DNA: TGCGCCAGCAGCTTGGGGGCTAGCGGCGATGAGCAGTTCTTC
CDR3: CASSLGASGDEQFF
size: -
V: TRBV5-1
D: TRBD2
J: TRBJ2-1

DNA: TGTGCCAGCGGGGGGGCAGATACGCAGTATTTT
CDR3: CASGGADTQYF
size: -
V: TRBV11-1
D: TRBD2
J: TRBJ2-3

DNA: TGTGCCAGCAGTGACAGGGGAAGCTCCTATAATTCACCCCTCCACTTT
CDR3: CASSDRGSSYNSPLHF
size: -
V: TRBV2
D: -
J: TRBJ1-6

DNA: TGTGCCAGCAGCTTAACCGGGACAGGGGCTTCCTACGAGCAGTACTTC
CDR3: CASSLTGTGASYEQYF
size: -
V: TRBV5-5
D: TRBD1
J: TRBJ2-7

DNA: TGTGCCAGCGAGGGTACCCACTACGAGCAGTACTTC
CDR3: CASEGTHYEQYF
size: -
V: TRBV2
D: -
J: TRBJ2-7

DNA: TGTGCCAGCAAAATAATAGACAGGGGAAGCAATCAGCCCCAGCATTTT
CDR3: CASKIIDRGSNQPQHF
size: -
V: TRBV28
D: TRBD1
J: TRBJ1-5

DNA: TGTGCCATCAGCGCCGGGACTAGCGCCGATGAGCAGTTCTTC
CDR3: CAISAGTSADEQFF
size: -
V: TRBV10-3
D: TRBD2
J: TRBJ2-1

DNA: TGTGCCAGCAGCTTGGGTGGGACAGCTTCATACGAGCAGTACTTC
CDR3: CASSLGGTASYEQYF
size: -
V: TRBV5-5
D: TRBD1
J: TRBJ2-7

DNA: TGCGCCAGCAGTGTGCAGGGGGCCGGCGGAGAGACCCAGTACTTC
CDR3: CASSVQGAGGETQYF
size: -
V: TRBV10-1
D: TRBD1
J: TRBJ2-5

DNA: TGTGCCAGCAGCTTGATGGGCAGGGGAGCTATGAACACTGAAGCTTTCTTT
CDR3: CASSLMGRGAMNTEAFF
size: -
V: TRBV7-2
D: -
J: TRBJ1-1

DNA: TGTGCCAGCAGCTTCAAGACTAGCGGGACAGAGACCCAGTACTTC
CDR3: CASSFKTSGTETQYF
size: -
V: TRBV6-5
D: TRBD2
J: TRBJ2-5

DNA: TGTGCCAGCACCTCAGGACAGTACGAGCAGTACTTC
CDR3: CASTSGQYEQYF
size: -
V: TRBV25-1
D: -
J: TRBJ2-7

DNA: TGTGCCAGCACGTTGGCAGGCCTCTACGAGCAGTACTTC
CDR3: CASTLAGLYEQYF
size: once
V: TRBV2
D: -
J: TRBJ2-7

DNA: TGTGCCAGCAGCTTAGTCGGACAGGGAAGCAATGAGCAGTTCTTC
CDR3: CASSLVGQGSNEQFF
size: -
V: TRBV11-2
D: TRBD1
J: TRBJ2-1

DNA: TGTGCCAGCAGCCAGACTGGGGCCAACGTCCTGACTTTC
CDR3: CASSQTGANVLTF
size: -
V: TRBV6-4
D: -
J: TRBJ2-6

DNA: TGTGCCTGGAGTCCATCTCTCCGGGGAGAGCAGTTCTTC
CDR3: CAWSPSLRGEQFF
size: -
V: TRBV30
D: -
J: TRBJ2-1

DNA: TGTGCCAGCAGCCCCAACCTAGGGGTTGCGGAGACCCAGTACTTC
CDR3: CASSPNLGVAETQYF
size: -
V: TRBV5-4
D: -
J: TRBJ2-5

DNA: TGTGCCAGCAGTTACTCCGCCAGGGCGAACACTGAAGCTTTCTTT
CDR3: CASSYSARANTEAFF
size: few
V: TRBV6-5
D: -
J: TRBJ1-1

DNA: TGTGCCAGCAGTCCCGGGTCGCTATATACGCAGTATTTT
CDR3: CASSPGSLYTQYF
size: -
V: TRBV2
D: -
J: TRBJ2-3

DNA: TGTGCCAGCAGTTACCGACAGGGGGGGAGTACCGGGGAGCTGTTTTTT
CDR3: CASSYRQGGSTGELFF
size: -
V: TRBV6-5
D: TRBD1
J: TRBJ2-2

DNA: TGTGCCAGCAGCTCGCGACTAGCGGACAATGAGCAGTTCTTC
CDR3: CASSSRLADNEQFF
size: -
V: TRBV6-5
D: TRBD2
J: TRBJ2-1

DNA: TGTGCCAGCAGCTACAGGTGGTCTAATGAAAAACTGTTTTTT
CDR3: CASSYRWSNEKLFF
size: few
V: TRBV28
D: -
J: TRBJ1-4

DNA: TGTGCCAGCATCTTGGACAGGGGTACCTACGAGCAGTACTTC
CDR3: CASILDRGTYEQYF
size: -
V: TRBV2
D: TRBD1
J: TRBJ2-7

DNA: TGTGCCAGCAGCTTGTGGGCCGGTAAAGAGACCCAGTACTTC
CDR3: CASSLWAGKETQYF
size: once
V: TRBV5-6
D: -
J: TRBJ2-5

DNA: TGTGCCAGCAGCCCAGTTAATTCTGGGGCCAACGTCCTGACTTTC
CDR3: CASSPVNSGANVLTF
size: -
V: TRBV28
D: -
J: TRBJ2-6

DNA: TGTGCCAGCAGTCCAACCTCGGGACTAGCGGGAGGGGGTGAGCAGTTCTTC
CDR3: CASSPTSGLAGGGEQFF
size: -
V: TRBV28
D: TRBD2
J: TRBJ2-1